This T cell receptor beta chain was sequenced for a study of T cell responses to AZD1222 COVID-19 vaccine. This table comes from immunoSEQ multiplex PCR, and its TCRdb copy is limited to in-frame clones, with some not included. The sample gives 18,000 or so clones, roughly 89% of which show up once; 8.7% is in the top ten. This CDR3 has 15 residues. The germline CDR1 and CDR2 sequences are SQVTM and ANQGSEA. J gave up 4 bases and V 4 bases, and 13 bases lay outside the gene matches. This TCR came from an adult who received the AZD1222 COVID-19 vaccine. This sequence joins TRBV29-1 and TRBJ2-7; TRBD1 agrees at 7 bases. The sequenced sample was peripheral blood, obtained 28 days after the second AZD1222 dose. The CDR3 nucleotides are TGCAGCGTTGTTTTTATGGGGGACAGAGATTACGAGCAGTACGTC. This translates into CSVVFMGDRDYEQYV.